This TCR beta chain was observed in a study of tumor-infiltrating lymphocytes in oesophageal squamous cell carcinoma. This clonotype was counted many times. TCRdb analysed the PCR reads with MiXCR anew, one entry per CDR3 protein. The sample records some 16,000 distinct CDR3 sequences, around 52% being singletons. The receptor's source is a male donor with esophageal squamous cell carcinoma. Sample: esophageal tumor tissue.

The CDR3 DNA is TGTGCCACCGGGGGAGAGAGGAACGAGCAGTACTTC. It encodes CATGGERNEQYF. The chain uses TRBV24-1 and TRBJ2-7; D possibly matches TRBD1 or TRBD2 (5 bases each). V was pared by 9 bases and J by 5 bases, with 13 bases between. The CDR3 length is 12 residues. Per the germline V gene, CDR1 is KGHDR and CDR2 is SFDVKD.